This TCR beta chain was identified in a study of blood T cell repertoires in COVID-19. Repertoires were generated with immunoSEQ multiplex PCR, while TCRdb's copy carries only in-frame clones and drops some. The sample records 25,000 to 30,000 clones, around nine tenths being singletons. Sequenced: peripheral blood. This receptor was identified in a man between 65 and 85 years old with active or convalescent COVID-19.

CDR3 bases: TGTGCCAGCAGCCCCACTAGCGGGGGGAACACCGGGGAGCTGTTTTTT. Amino acids: CASSPTSGGNTGELFF. The chain is built from TRBV5-4 and TRBJ2-2, with 11 bases identical to TRBD2. J was trimmed by 1 base and V by 4 bases; bases with no gene match: 3. This CDR3 has 16 residues. Germline V CDR1 and CDR2: SGHNT, YYREEE (reference sequence).